This TCR beta chain was documented in a study of identical twins. Study-wide results and limits: Fewer insertions marked abundant cord blood beta clonotypes; young adult naive trended weakly, memory not at all. Twins shared beta out-of-frame sequences in excess, but this excess was weaker. Out-of-frame sharing of TCR alpha in monozygotic twins was underestimated by models.

TCRdb reanalysed the 5' RACE reads using MiXCR and keeps one entry per CDR3 protein. The repertoire holds fewer than 550,000 distinct CDR3 sequences, with 13% to 15% as singletons. Worth noting for this clonotype: The antigen is undetermined.

The CDR3 has 14 residues. Germline values: CDR1 SGHAT, CDR2 FQNNGV. V lost 3 bases to trimming and J lost 8 bases, with 14 bases between them. This sample was shared with a second study, whose subject was yellow fever vaccine responses in identical twins.

The TCR comes from a woman between 18 and 30 years old in good health. The chain links TRBV11-2 to TRBJ2-4; D remains ambiguous. Source material: CD4+ T cells sorted from blood. The CDR3 DNA reads TGTGCCAGCAGCTTGACGGCAGAAGGGCACATTCAGTACTTC. Amino acid sequence: CASSLTAEGHIQYF.